This is a list of T cell receptor beta chains from one sample in a study of technical replicates of blood from several donors. Here immunoSEQ multiplex PCR was the method, and the copy in TCRdb shows in-frame clones only, minus some. The sample lists tens of thousands of clones; 80% to 95% were seen once. Sequencing used T cells isolated from PBMCs. The receptors were sampled from a human donor in good health. CDR3s include the opening cysteine and the closing phenylalanine or tryptophan. Each record gives: J gene, D gene, V gene, clone size, CDR3 DNA, CDR3 protein. A D gene is named only where the DNA matches it firmly. Size is stated for part of the rows, as once, few or many counts, or as a class when the clone is expanded.

>TRBJ2-7|TRBD2|TRBV5-1|-
TGCGCCAGCACCCAAGTGGGAGGGCCGCACGAGCAGTACTTC
CASTQVGGPHEQYF
>TRBJ1-1|-|TRBV4-1|-
TGCGCCAGCAGCCAAGTGGAGGGATTAGTATCGAAAGCTTTCTTT
CASSQVEGLVSKAFF
>TRBJ1-2|TRBD1|TRBV28|-
TGTGCCAGCAGATTCCGGGACAGGACCTTCGGCTACACCTTC
CASRFRDRTFGYTF
>TRBJ2-7|-|TRBV11-1|-
TGTGCCAGCAGCTTAGCGGCTTGGGGAGACGAGCAGTACTTC
CASSLAAWGDEQYF
>TRBJ2-7|TRBD2|TRBV11-2|-
TGTGCCAGCAGCACCCAGCGGGAGAAGGTCTACGAGCAGTACTTC
CASSTQREKVYEQYF
>TRBJ1-4|-|TRBV10-3|-
TGTGCCATCAGTGAGGACAGCAAACTGTTTTTT
CAISEDSKLFF
>TRBJ1-5|TRBD1|TRBV2|-
TGTGCCAGCAGGGGGGACAGGGGGAATCATGATCAGCCCCAGCATTTT
CASRGDRGNHDQPQHF
>TRBJ2-2|TRBD2|TRBV27|-
TGTGCCAGCAGTCTGGGGGGGTACCTAAACACCGGGGAGCTGTTTTTT
CASSLGGYLNTGELFF
>TRBJ1-2|TRBD1|TRBV5-1|-
TGCGCCAGCAGCTTAGACAGGGGGGACTATGGCTACACCTTC
CASSLDRGDYGYTF
>TRBJ1-1|TRBD1|TRBV19|-
TGTGCCAGTAGTCCTCGACAGGGGGACACTGAAGCTTTCTTT
CASSPRQGDTEAFF
>TRBJ2-1|-|TRBV28|-
TGTGCCAGCAGTTTGGAGGGAAACAATGAGCAGTTCTTC
CASSLEGNNEQFF
>TRBJ2-2|TRBD2|TRBV2|-
TGTGCCAGCACCCTAGGACTAGCGGGAGATGACACCGGGGAGCTGTTTTTT
CASTLGLAGDDTGELFF
>TRBJ2-3|TRBD2|TRBV18|-
TGTGCCAGCTCACCAAATTTTAGCGGGACTATGACAGATACGCAGTATTTT
CASSPNFSGTMTDTQYF
>TRBJ1-1|-|TRBV4-1|few
TGCGCCAGCAGTACGGGGGGCAGGACTGAAGCTTTCTTT
CASSTGGRTEAFF
>TRBJ1-1|-|TRBV11-1|-
TGTGCCAGCAGCTCACAGGGGAACACTGAAGCTTTCTTT
CASSSQGNTEAFF
>TRBJ2-7|TRBD1|TRBV5-1|-
TGCGCCAGCAGCTTGGGACAGGGAACGATCGAGCAGTACTTC
CASSLGQGTIEQYF
>TRBJ1-2|TRBD1|TRBV19|-
TGTGCCAGTAGTATGGGACAGGGAATCACCTATGGCTACACCTTC
CASSMGQGITYGYTF
>TRBJ1-5|-|TRBV21-1|once
TGTGCCAGCAGCAAGCCGGGACAGGGGGCGCCGCGACAGCCCCAGCATTTT
CASSKPGQGAPRQPQHF
>TRBJ1-5|-|TRBV4-2|once
TGTGCCAGCAGCCAAGTCCCCGACAGAGTATATAGCAATCAGCCCCAGCATTTT
CASSQVPDRVYSNQPQHF
>TRBJ1-2|-|TRBV19|-
TGTGCCAGTAGCCCGGACAGTGTCTCTAGCTATGGCTACACCTTC
CASSPDSVSSYGYTF
>TRBJ2-3|-|TRBV29-1|once
TGCAGCGTTGAAGATCTAGGTACAGATACGCAGTATTTT
CSVEDLGTDTQYF
>TRBJ2-3|-|TRBV6-1|once
TGTGCCAGCAGTGAAATCTTGGCAGGGGGCACAGATACGCAGTATTTT
CASSEILAGGTDTQYF
>TRBJ2-7|-|TRBV7-3|-
TGTGCCAGCAGCTTATATGGTGGGGGGACCGAAGCCGAGCAGTACTTC
CASSLYGGGTEAEQYF
>TRBJ2-4|-|TRBV2|once
TGTGCCAGCAGTGAAGGAGAGTCTGTTGTCATTCAGTACTTC
CASSEGESVVIQYF
>TRBJ2-1|-|TRBV9|-
TGTGCCAGCAGCGTAGCGGGAGTCTACTCCTACAATGAGCAGTTCTTC
CASSVAGVYSYNEQFF
>TRBJ2-3|TRBD2|TRBV4-3|once
TGCGCCAGCAGCCTACACCTTACTAGCGGGAGGGCCGGGGGGGGCACAGATACGCAGTATTTT
CASSLHLTSGRAGGGTDTQYF
>TRBJ2-1|TRBD2|TRBV4-2|-
TGTGCCAGCAGCCAATCTACTAGCGGGAGCTCCTACAATGAGCAGTTCTTC
CASSQSTSGSSYNEQFF
>TRBJ2-3|TRBD1|TRBV6-4|-
TGTGCCAGCAGTGACACCTTCGGGACAGGGGAGGCGCCGAACACAGATACGCAGTATTTT
CASSDTFGTGEAPNTDTQYF
>TRBJ1-1|-|TRBV10-1|-
TGCGCCAGCAGGTCCCAGGGGAACACTGAAGCTTTCTTT
CASRSQGNTEAFF
>TRBJ2-7|-|TRBV7-9|few
TGTGCCAGTGGGGGGGACACCTACTACGAGCAGTACTTC
CASGGDTYYEQYF
>TRBJ2-5|-|TRBV27|-
TGTGCCAGCAGTTTCCAAGGGCCGAAGGGGGAGACCCAGTACTTC
CASSFQGPKGETQYF
>TRBJ1-1|-|TRBV19|-
TGTGCCAGTAGTTTTAGGAGAGTAGCTTTCTTT
CASSFRRVAFF
>TRBJ2-1|TRBD2|TRBV4-1|-
TGCGCCAGCAGTAATAGCGGGCAATATGAGCAGTTCTTC
CASSNSGQYEQFF
>TRBJ2-7|TRBD2|TRBV19|few
TGTGCCAGTAGTCCCCAGCGGGAAGCGGCGTACGAGCAGTACTTC
CASSPQREAAYEQYF
>TRBJ1-4|TRBD1|TRBV7-2|once
TGTGCCAGCAGCTTAGGGGCAGGGGGGCATCAAAAACTGTTTTTT
CASSLGAGGHQKLFF
>TRBJ2-1|TRBD2|TRBV10-3|once
TGTGCCATCAGACCAGCGGGAGGGGGCAATGAGCAGTTCTTC
CAIRPAGGGNEQFF
>TRBJ1-2|TRBD1|TRBV11-2|-
TGTGCCAGCAGCTTCACAGGGGCTCAAGGCTATGGCTACACCTTC
CASSFTGAQGYGYTF
>TRBJ2-3|TRBD2|TRBV10-1|-
TGCACCAGCAAGGACCCGGGAGGCGGGCGGACGGGCACAGATACGCAGTATTTT
CTSKDPGGGRTGTDTQYF
>TRBJ2-2|TRBD1|TRBV9|-
TGTGCCAGCAGCTTAGACAGGGCGCACACCGGGGAGCTGTTTTTT
CASSLDRAHTGELFF
>TRBJ2-6|TRBD1|TRBV25-1|-
TGTGCTAAAGCACTGTGTACAGGGGAAAGCTCTGGGGCCAACGTCCTGACTTTC
CAKALCTGESSGANVLTF
>TRBJ2-5|-|TRBV9|-
TGTGCCAGCAGCGTAGGGGGCGGTCGGGAGACCCAGTACTTC
CASSVGGGRETQYF
>TRBJ1-1|-|TRBV9|-
TGTGCCAGCAGCGTCCGGGACAAAGAAGCTTTCTTT
CASSVRDKEAFF
>TRBJ1-5|-|TRBV6-6|-
TGTGCCAGCAGTACAGGGAATCAGCCCCAGCATTTT
CASSTGNQPQHF
>TRBJ2-1|TRBD2|TRBV9|-
TGTGCCAGCAGCGTACGGGAGGGCTCCTACAATGAGCAGTTCTTC
CASSVREGSYNEQFF
>TRBJ2-1|TRBD1|TRBV30|-
TGTGCCTGGAGTCCAGGGGGCCGGGTTGAGCAGTTCTTC
CAWSPGGRVEQFF
>TRBJ2-1|TRBD1|TRBV29-1|few
TGCAGCGTTGAAGGGACAGGGCTGAATGAGCAGTTCTTC
CSVEGTGLNEQFF
>TRBJ1-1|-|TRBV4-2|-
TGTGCCTGCCAGGGTGCTGGAAGGGACACTGAAGCTTTCTTT
CACQGAGRDTEAFF
>TRBJ2-5|-|TRBV4-2|-
TGTGCCAGCAGCCAAGATGGAGGCGGGATAATTGTAGAGACCCAGTACTTC
CASSQDGGGIIVETQYF
>TRBJ1-2|TRBD1|TRBV14|once
TGTGCCAGCAGCCAACAAGGACAGGGGTTTAACTATGGCTACACCTTC
CASSQQGQGFNYGYTF
>TRBJ2-1|TRBD2|TRBV6-5|-
TGTGCCAGCAGGCCTACTAGCGCCGCCTACAATGAGCAGTTCTTC
CASRPTSAAYNEQFF
>TRBJ1-5|-|TRBV2|-
TGTGCCAGCAGGGGCAGGCCGCCCCCCAGGTGGGTTAAGTGGAGCAATCAGCCCCAGCATTTT
CASRGRPPPRWVKWSNQPQHF